These 23 T cell receptor beta chains were all obtained from the same sample, sequenced in a study of tumor and adjacent non-tumor tissue in lung cancer. A modified ARM-PCR protocol with three rounds of nested PCR amplified TCRbeta. TCRdb redid the calling of the multiplex PCR reads with MiXCR, one entry per CDR3 protein. The table records around 200,000 distinct CDR3 sequences, 70% to 75% of them present only once. No cell sorting was done before RNA was extracted from the tissue. Sequencing used lung tumor tissue. The receptors here all came from a man in his fifties or sixties with non-small cell lung cancer.

Concerning this clonotype: A much larger clone lies a single base off, so this may be a read error. The V call is TRBV20-1, the J call TRBJ1-2; D may be TRBD1 (5 bases). The germline V gene encodes CDR1 DFQATT and CDR2 SNEGSKA (reference sequence). V shed 4 bases and J shed 8 bases, with 17 bases lying between them. CDR3 length: 13 amino acids. The DNA of the CDR3 is TGCAGTGCTATCGACAGTCGCGTTTGGGGCTACACCTTC. As protein: CSAIDSRVWGYTF.

This chain connects TRBV11-2 to TRBJ2-5; the D is unclear. The ends were cut back, 4 bases at V and 9 bases at J, with 24 bases in the middle. The germline V gene encodes CDR1 SGHAT and CDR2 FQNNGV. CDR3 length: 16 amino acids. CDR3 DNA: TGTGCCAGCAGCTCCACAATAGGTGGGCTAAAGGATGCCCAGTACTTC. Amino acids: CASSSTIGGLKDAQYF.

Comments on this clonotype: This likely comes from a read error, as the CDR3 has no conserved phenylalanine or tryptophan at its end. The CDR3 sequence is CASSHRQGGNSPLHL. In DNA, the CDR3 is TGTGCCAGCAGTCATCGACAGGGTGGTAATTCACCCCTCCACCTT. The chain uses TRBV11-1 and TRBJ1-6; the match to TRBD1 covers 7 bases. The germline CDR1 and CDR2 sequences are SGHAT and FQDESV (reference sequence). Trimming took 6 bases from V and 6 from J; bases not matched to a gene: 8. The CDR3 consists of 15 residues.

As concerns this clonotype: In this CDR3 the conserved last residue, phenylalanine or tryptophan, is missing, so a read error is likely. This chain connects TRBV20-1 to TRBJ2-5; 10 bases are a match to TRBD2. Germline CDR1 reads DFQATT; CDR2 reads SNEGSKA (reference sequence). J gave up 5 bases and V 6 bases, and 12 bases lay outside the gene matches. The CDR3 runs 15 residues. The DNA for the CDR3 is TGCAGTGCACAGTCTAGCGGGGGTTCATGGGAGACCCAGTACTCC. This translates into CSAQSSGGSWETQYS.

As for this clonotype: Being one base from a much bigger clone, this may be a read error. V gene TRBV12-3 or TRBV12-4 combines with J gene TRBJ1-5; 8 positions match TRBD1. The CDR3 loop spans 15 amino acids. In DNA form, the CDR3 reads TGTGCCAGCAGTTTCAGACAGGGGAGCAATCAGCCCCAGCGTTTT. Protein sequence: CASSFRQGSNQPQRF.

A note on this clonotype: Germline is not matched at one junction end, which may reflect a read error. The chain couples TRBV20-1 to TRBJ2-7; D possibly corresponds to TRBD2 (6 bases). CDR3 size: 14 residues. From germline, CDR1 is DFQATT and CDR2 SNEGSKA (reference sequence). In nucleotides, the CDR3 is TGCAGTGCTAGATACGGAGGGGATTCTGGCGAGCAGTGCTTC. It encodes CSARYGGDSGEQCF.

A word on this clonotype: A junction boundary mismatches the germline segment, possibly from a read error. The V gene is TRBV20-1, the J gene TRBJ1-1; possible D gene TRBD1, 6 bases. The CDR3 has 12 amino acids. CDR1 and CDR2 (germline): DFQATT, SNEGSKA (reference sequence). CDR3 region: CSVSLGDTEAFF. DNA of the CDR3: TGCAGTGTTAGCCTCGGGGACACTGAAGCCTTCTTT.

As for this clonotype: This sequence may be a read error, since a much larger clone differs from it by one base. The rearrangement uses TRBV6-8 and TRBJ2-7; D call uncertain. There are 15 residues in the CDR3. CDR1 is MNHGY and CDR2 is SAAAGT in the germline V gene. Trimming stripped 7 bases from V and 2 bases from J, with 18 bases between. Here the CDR3 reads CASKESGDNTYEQYF. The CDR3, as DNA: TGTGCCAGCAAGGAGAGTGGAGACAACACCTACGAGCAGTACTTC.

As to this clonotype: The junction does not match germline at one end; this may be a read error. CDR3 residues: CASRFRQNIEAFF. For the CDR3, the DNA is TGTGCCAGCAGGTTCCGGCAGAACATTGAAGCTTTCTTT. J is TRBJ1-1 and V is TRBV12-3 or TRBV12-4, with D hard to call. The CDR3 loop spans 13 amino acids.

This clonotype was detected many times. The CDR3 protein is CASSLGPRDRGGSPLHF. CDR3 coding DNA: TGTGCCAGCAGCTTAGGCCCCCGGGACAGGGGAGGATCACCCCTCCACTTT. The chain has TRBV11-2 and TRBJ1-6; 10 nucleotides align to TRBD1. Germline loops: CDR1 SGHAT, CDR2 FQNNGV. The V gene end was trimmed by 1 base and the J gene end by 10 bases; junction bases not matched to a gene: 10. This CDR3 is built from 17 residues.

This clonotype has only one observation. One base away lies a much larger clone, so this may be a sequencing read error. This chain links TRBV29-1 with TRBJ2-2, with 8 bases matching TRBD1. The ends lost 6 bases at V and 7 bases at J; junction bases unmatched: 7. Germline V CDR1 and CDR2: SQVTM, ANQGSEA. This CDR3 has 13 residues. The CDR3 protein is CSVGQASCGELFF. The CDR3 nucleotides are TGCAGCGTGGGACAGGCAAGCTGCGGGGAGCTGTTTTTT.

This clonotype was seen repeatedly, ten times or more. The J gene is TRBJ2-1, the V gene TRBV30, with D hard to call. The V end was cut by 2 bases, the J end by 6 bases, with 5 bases between. The CDR3 totals 11 residues. Germline V lookup: CDR1 GTSNPN, CDR2 SVGIG (reference sequence). The CDR3 DNA follows: TGTGCCTGGAGTAAGGGCAATGAGCAGTTCTTC. It specifies CAWSKGNEQFF.

This clonotype was counted between two and nine times. A much more abundant neighbour one base away suggests this may be a read error. The chain recombines TRBV11-2 with TRBJ2-7; D might be TRBD2 (6 bases). CDR1 and CDR2 from the germline V gene are SGHAT and FQNNGV. The CDR3 is 14 residues long. Trimming took 5 bases from V and 4 from J, leaving 15 bases between them. DNA for the CDR3: TGTGCCAGCAGCCCACGGGGGACTGGGTACGAGCAGTACTTC. It codes for CASSPRGTGYEQYF.

About this clonotype: A clone one base away is much larger, so this may be a read error. The chain joins TRBV6-5 to TRBJ2-4, with a tentative D call TRBD1 (5 bases). The length of the CDR3 is 16 residues. V was clipped by 5 bases and J by 4 bases, with 18 bases between them. Germline V gene lookup returns CDR1 MNHEY and CDR2 SVGAGI. CDR3 residues: CASSLGLGPVKNIQYF. In DNA form, the CDR3 reads TGTGCCAGCAGTCTGGGATTGGGGCCCGTAAAAAACATTCAGTACTTC.

Details on this clonotype: No conserved phenylalanine or tryptophan is present at the end of the CDR3, so a read error is the likely explanation. The chain has TRBV11-3 and TRBJ2-3, with D possibly matching TRBD2 (6 bases). Trimming cost V 5 bases and J 10 bases, with 16 bases left between them. CDR1 is SGHNT, CDR2 YENEEA, per germline. The CDR3 spans 13 residues. The DNA for the CDR3 is TGTGCCAGCAGCGTTGAACGGGGAGGATCGCAGTATTCT. Amino acid sequence: CASSVERGGSQYS.

This clonotype was detected only a few times. The chain uses TRBV24-1 and TRBJ2-1, with D possibly TRBD1 on 5 matching bases. This CDR3 is 16 amino acids long. Germline V gene sequence: CDR1 KGHDR, CDR2 SFDVKD. V gave up 0 bases and J gave up 2 bases, with 10 bases separating them. The CDR3 sequence: CATSDLRGGAYNEQFF. Written as DNA, the CDR3 is TGTGCCACCAGTGATTTGAGGGGTGGGGCCTACAATGAGCAGTTCTTC.

In regard to this clonotype: It may be a read error: a sequence one base away is much more abundant. This sequence joins TRBV28 and TRBJ2-7, with 9 bases that match TRBD2. This CDR3 has 15 residues. The V segment lost 1 base and the J segment 3 bases; nucleotides outside the gene matches: 4. Germline CDR1 is MDHEN and CDR2 is SYDVKM. The CDR3 coding sequence is TGTGCCAGCAGTTTATCGACTAGCGGATTCTACGAGCAGTACTTC. This encodes CASSLSTSGFYEQYF.

Comment on this clonotype: The junction and the germline gene differ at one end; a read error may be behind it. V usage is TRBV20-1 and J usage is TRBJ2-7; D might be TRBD1 (7 bases). Germline V gene data show CDR1 as DFQATT and CDR2 as SNEGSKA (reference sequence). The CDR3 has 15 amino acids. The CDR3 reads CNARDSQGGFYEQYF. DNA for the CDR3: TGCAATGCTAGAGATAGCCAGGGGGGATTCTACGAGCAGTACTTC.

For this clonotype: This sequence may be a read error, since a much larger clone differs from it by one base. The chain uses TRBV4-1 and TRBJ1-6; 9 nucleotides agree with TRBD1. The germline V gene has CDR1 MGHRA and CDR2 YSYEKL. The CDR3 loop spans 17 amino acids. V trimming: 1 base; J trimming: 10 bases; junction bases outside the gene matches: 11. CDR3 sequence (DNA): TGCGCCAGCAGCCAAGTTGGTGGCCGGGACAGGGTCTCACCCCTCCACTTT. Translation gives CASSQVGGRDRVSPLHF.

With respect to this clonotype: The junction shows a germline mismatch at one end, possibly a read error. The CDR3 DNA follows: TGTGCCAGCAGTTCGACAGTGAACACTGAAGCTTCCTTT. Its translation is CASSSTVNTEASF. V is TRBV6-1 and J is TRBJ1-1; TRBD1 is a possible D gene (5 bases). The germline CDR1 and CDR2 sequences are MNHNS and SASEGT. The CDR3 is 13 amino acids.

The chain combines TRBV7-8 with TRBJ1-5; no definite D call. Germline loops: CDR1 SGHVS, CDR2 FQNEAQ. Trimming pared 6 bases from V and 4 bases from J, leaving 16 bases between. The CDR3 covers 15 residues. CDR3 sequence (DNA): TGTGCCAGCAGTTCAGCGCTTACGGGGAATCAGCCCCAGCATTTT. Protein sequence: CASSSALTGNQPQHF. Combining the CDR3 with reference TRBV7-8 and TRBJ1-5 gives the whole variable domain GAGVSQSPRYKVAKRGQDVALRCDPISGHVSLFWYQQALGQGPEFLTYFQNEAQLDKSGLPSDRFFAERPEGSVSTLKIQRTQQEDSAVYLCASSSALTGNQPQHFGDGTRLSIL.

Details on this clonotype: Mismatch with germline at one junction end may stem from a read error. This chain joins TRBV11-2 and TRBJ2-1; weak D call: TRBD1 (5 bases). Per germline, CDR1 SGHAT and CDR2 FQNNGV. This CDR3 is 15 amino acids long. CDR3 bases: TGTGCCAGTAGCCCCGGTTGGTGGGGCGGAAATGAGCAGTTATTC. It yields the protein CASSPGWWGGNEQLF.

In the case of this clonotype: The junction and the germline gene differ at one end; a read error may be behind it. The gene calls are TRBV11-3 and TRBJ1-2; 7 nucleotides match TRBD1. The CDR3 covers 15 residues. The germline V gene encodes CDR1 SGHNT and CDR2 YENEEA. DNA for the CDR3: TGTGCCAGCAGCTTAAGTATGACAGGGAACTTTGGCTACACCTTC. Protein sequence: CASSLSMTGNFGYTF.